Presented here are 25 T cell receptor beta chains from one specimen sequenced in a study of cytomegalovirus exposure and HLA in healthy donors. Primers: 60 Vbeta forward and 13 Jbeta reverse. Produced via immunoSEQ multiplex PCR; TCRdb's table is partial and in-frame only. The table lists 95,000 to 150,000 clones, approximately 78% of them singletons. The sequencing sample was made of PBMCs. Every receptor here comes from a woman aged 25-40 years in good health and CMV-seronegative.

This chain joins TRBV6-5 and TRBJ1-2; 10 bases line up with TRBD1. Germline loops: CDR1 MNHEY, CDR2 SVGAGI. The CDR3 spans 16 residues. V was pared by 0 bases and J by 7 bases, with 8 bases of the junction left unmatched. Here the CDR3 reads CASSYSGTGDIGGYTF. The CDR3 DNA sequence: TGTGCCAGCAGTTACTCGGGGACAGGGGATATTGGTGGCTACACCTTC.

The CDR3 coding sequence is TGTGCCAGCAGCCCACAATCCACCGGGGAGCTGTTTTTT. Its protein product is CASSPQSTGELFF. The chain couples TRBV11-3 to TRBJ2-2; no clear D gene. This CDR3 is 13 amino acids long. Trimming removed 5 bases from V and 4 bases from J, with 8 bases in between. In germline, CDR1 is SGHNT, CDR2 YENEEA.

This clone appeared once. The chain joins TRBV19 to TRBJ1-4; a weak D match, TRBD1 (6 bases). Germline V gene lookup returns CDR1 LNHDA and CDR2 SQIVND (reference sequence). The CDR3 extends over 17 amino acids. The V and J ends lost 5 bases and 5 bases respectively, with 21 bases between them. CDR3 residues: CASSVLGRGVLNEKLFF. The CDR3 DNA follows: TGTGCCAGTAGTGTGCTCGGCAGGGGAGTCCTAAATGAAAAACTGTTTTTT.

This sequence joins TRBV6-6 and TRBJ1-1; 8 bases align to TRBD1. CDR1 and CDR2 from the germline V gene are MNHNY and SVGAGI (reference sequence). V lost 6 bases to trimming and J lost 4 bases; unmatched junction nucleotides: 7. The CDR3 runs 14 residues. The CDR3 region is CASSSGQVGTEAFF. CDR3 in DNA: TGTGCCAGCAGCTCGGGACAGGTGGGCACTGAAGCTTTCTTT.

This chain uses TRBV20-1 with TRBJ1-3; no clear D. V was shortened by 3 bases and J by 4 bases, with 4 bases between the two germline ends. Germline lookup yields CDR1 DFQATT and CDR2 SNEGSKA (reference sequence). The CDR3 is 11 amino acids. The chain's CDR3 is CSARRGNTIYF. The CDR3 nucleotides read TGCAGTGCTAGGAGGGGAAACACCATATATTTT.

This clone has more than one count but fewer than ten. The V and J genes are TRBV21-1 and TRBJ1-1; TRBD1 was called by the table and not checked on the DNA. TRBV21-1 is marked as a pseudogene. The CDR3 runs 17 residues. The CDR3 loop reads CASSKEGRVYSDTEAFF. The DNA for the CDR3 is TGTGCCAGCAGCAAAGAAGGCAGGGTATATTCGGACACTGAAGCTTTCTTT.

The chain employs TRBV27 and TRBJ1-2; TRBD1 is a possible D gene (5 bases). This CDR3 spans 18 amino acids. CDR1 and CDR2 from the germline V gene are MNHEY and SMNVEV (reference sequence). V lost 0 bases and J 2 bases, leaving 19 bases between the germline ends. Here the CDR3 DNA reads TGTGCCAGCAGTTTATCACCTCTGTCGTGGGAGGGGAACTATGGCTACACCTTC. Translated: CASSLSPLSWEGNYGYTF.

The CDR3 loop is CASSYSGGANNSPLHF. The CDR3, as DNA: TGTGCCAGCAGTTACTCAGGGGGGGCCAATAATTCACCCCTCCACTTT. The chain combines TRBV6-5 with TRBJ1-6; a weak D match, TRBD1 (6 bases). The CDR3 has 16 residues. The germline V gene encodes CDR1 MNHEY and CDR2 SVGAGI. V gave up 0 bases and J gave up 5 bases, with 11 bases separating them.

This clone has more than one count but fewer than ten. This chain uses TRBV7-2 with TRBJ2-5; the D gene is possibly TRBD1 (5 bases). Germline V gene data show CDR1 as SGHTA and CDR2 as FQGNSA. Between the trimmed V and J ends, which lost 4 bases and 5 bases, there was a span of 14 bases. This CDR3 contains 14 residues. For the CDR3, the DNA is TGTGCCAGCAGCTCCAGGGTATCTCGGGAGACCCAGTACTTC. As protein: CASSSRVSRETQYF.

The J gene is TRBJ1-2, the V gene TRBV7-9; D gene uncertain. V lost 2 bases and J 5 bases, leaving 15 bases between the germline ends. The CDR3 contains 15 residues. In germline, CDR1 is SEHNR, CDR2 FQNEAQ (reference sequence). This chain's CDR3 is CASSLKGDIGYGYTF. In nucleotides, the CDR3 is TGTGCCAGCAGCTTAAAAGGTGACATAGGATATGGCTACACCTTC.

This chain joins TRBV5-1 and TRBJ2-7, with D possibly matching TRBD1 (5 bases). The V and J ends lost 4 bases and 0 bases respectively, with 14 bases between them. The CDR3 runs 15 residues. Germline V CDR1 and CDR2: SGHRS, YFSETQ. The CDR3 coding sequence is TGCGCCAGCAGCCGAAAGGACATTAGCTCCTACGAGCAGTACTTC. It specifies CASSRKDISSYEQYF.

CDR3 sequence: CATDQGVSTDTQYF. The CDR3 DNA reads as TGTGCCACAGACCAGGGCGTGAGCACAGATACGCAGTATTTT. The chain employs TRBV6-5 and TRBJ2-3; a weak D match, TRBD1 (5 bases). Germline values: CDR1 MNHEY, CDR2 SVGAGI. V gave up 10 bases and J gave up 0 bases, with 14 bases separating them. This CDR3 has 14 residues.

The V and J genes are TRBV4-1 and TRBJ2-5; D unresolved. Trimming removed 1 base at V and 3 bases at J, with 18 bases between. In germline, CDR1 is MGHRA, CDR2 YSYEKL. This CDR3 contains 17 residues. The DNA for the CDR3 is TGCGCCAGCAGCCAAGGGGCAGGTGGGTGGTCCAAAGAGACCCAGTACTTC. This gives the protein CASSQGAGGWSKETQYF.

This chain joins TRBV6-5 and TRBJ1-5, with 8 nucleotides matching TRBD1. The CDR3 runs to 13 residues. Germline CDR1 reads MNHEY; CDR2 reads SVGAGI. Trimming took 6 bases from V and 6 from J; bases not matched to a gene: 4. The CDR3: CASRQGATQPQHF. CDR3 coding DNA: TGTGCCAGCAGGCAGGGGGCTACTCAGCCCCAGCATTTT.

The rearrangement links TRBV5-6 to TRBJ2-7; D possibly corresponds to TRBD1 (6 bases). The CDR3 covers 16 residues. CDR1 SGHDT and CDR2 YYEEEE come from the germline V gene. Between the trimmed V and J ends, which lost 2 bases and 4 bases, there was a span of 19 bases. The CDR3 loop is CASSLMGAANVYEQYF. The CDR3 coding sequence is TGTGCCAGCAGCTTAATGGGGGCTGCCAATGTGTACGAGCAGTACTTC.

The DNA for the CDR3 is TGTGCCAGCAGCCCCCCAGGCCCGGGACAGATGTATGGCTACACCTTC. It specifies CASSPPGPGQMYGYTF. The chain has TRBV5-4 and TRBJ1-2; 7 bases line up with TRBD1. The ends lost 4 bases at V and 5 bases at J; junction bases unmatched: 14. In germline, CDR1 is SGHNT, CDR2 YYREEE (reference sequence). This CDR3 has 16 residues.

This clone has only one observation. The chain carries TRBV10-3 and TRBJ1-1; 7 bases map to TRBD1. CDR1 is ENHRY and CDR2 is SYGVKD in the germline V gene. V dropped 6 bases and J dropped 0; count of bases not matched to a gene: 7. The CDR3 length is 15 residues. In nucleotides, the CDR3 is TGTGCCATCAGAGACAGGGTTTCACTGAACACTGAAGCTTTCTTT. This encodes CAIRDRVSLNTEAFF.

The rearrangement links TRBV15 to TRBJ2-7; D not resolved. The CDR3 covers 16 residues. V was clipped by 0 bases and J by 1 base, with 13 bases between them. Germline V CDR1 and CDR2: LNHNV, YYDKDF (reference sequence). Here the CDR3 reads CATSRDRVTASYEQYF. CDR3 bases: TGTGCCACCAGCAGAGATCGGGTGACCGCTTCCTACGAGCAGTACTTC.

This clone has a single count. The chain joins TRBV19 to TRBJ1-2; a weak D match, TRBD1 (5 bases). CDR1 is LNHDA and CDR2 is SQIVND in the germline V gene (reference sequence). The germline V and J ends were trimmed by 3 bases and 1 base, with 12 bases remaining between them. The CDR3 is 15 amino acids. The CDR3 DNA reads TGTGCCAGTAGTATTCCGGACACGATTAACTATGGCTACACCTTC. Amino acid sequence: CASSIPDTINYGYTF. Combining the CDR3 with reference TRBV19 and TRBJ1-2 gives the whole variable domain DGGITQSPKYLFRKEGQNVTLSCEQNLNHDAMYWYRQDPGQGLRLIYYSQIVNDFQKGDIAEGYSVSREKKESFPLTVTSAQKNPTAFYLCASSIPDTINYGYTFGSGTRLTVV.

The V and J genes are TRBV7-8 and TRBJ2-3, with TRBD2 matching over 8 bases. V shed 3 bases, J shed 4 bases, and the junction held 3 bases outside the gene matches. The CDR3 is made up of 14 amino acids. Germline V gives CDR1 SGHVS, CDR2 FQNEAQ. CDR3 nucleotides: TGTGCCAGCAGCTTCGGGGGGGCCGCAGATACGCAGTATTTT. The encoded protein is CASSFGGAADTQYF.

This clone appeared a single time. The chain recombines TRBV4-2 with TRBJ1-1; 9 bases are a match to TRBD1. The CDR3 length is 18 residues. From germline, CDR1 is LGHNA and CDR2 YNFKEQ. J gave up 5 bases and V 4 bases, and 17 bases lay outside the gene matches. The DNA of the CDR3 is TGTGCCAGCAGCCTCGTTTTTTCCAGGACAGGGGAATGGACTGAAGCTTTCTTT. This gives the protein CASSLVFSRTGEWTEAFF.

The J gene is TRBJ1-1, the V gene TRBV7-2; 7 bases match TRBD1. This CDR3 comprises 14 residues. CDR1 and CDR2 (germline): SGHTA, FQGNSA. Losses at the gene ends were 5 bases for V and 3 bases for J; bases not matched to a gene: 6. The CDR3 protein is CASSRSGTDTEAFF. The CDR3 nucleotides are TGTGCCAGCAGCCGATCCGGGACAGACACTGAAGCTTTCTTT.

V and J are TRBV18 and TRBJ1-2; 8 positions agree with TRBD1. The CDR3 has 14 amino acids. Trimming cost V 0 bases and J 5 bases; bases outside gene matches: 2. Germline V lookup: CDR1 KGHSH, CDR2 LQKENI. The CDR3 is CASSPPYRGYGYTF. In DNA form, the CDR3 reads TGTGCCAGCTCACCACCTTACAGGGGGTATGGCTACACCTTC.

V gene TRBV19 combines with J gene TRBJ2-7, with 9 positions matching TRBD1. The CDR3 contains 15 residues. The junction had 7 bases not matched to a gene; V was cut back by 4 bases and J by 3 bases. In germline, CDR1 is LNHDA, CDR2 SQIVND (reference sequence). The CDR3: CASSRTGTGNYEQYF. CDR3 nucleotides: TGTGCCAGTAGTAGGACCGGGACAGGGAACTACGAGCAGTACTTC.

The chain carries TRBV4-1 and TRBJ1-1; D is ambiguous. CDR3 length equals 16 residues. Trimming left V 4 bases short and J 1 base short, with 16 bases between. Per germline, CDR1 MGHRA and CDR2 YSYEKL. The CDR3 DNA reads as TGCGCCAGCAGCCCCCTCCGACTACGGCCGAACACTGAAGCTTTCTTT. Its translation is CASSPLRLRPNTEAFF.